The rows below give T cell receptor beta chains drawn from one sample of a study of Ad26.COV2.S vaccination and SARS-CoV-2 variants. Clones were read by immunoSEQ multiplex PCR, and TCRdb kept only the in-frame ones, dropping some. The data hold 400,000 or so clones, with around 85% observed a single time. The input for sequencing was peripheral blood, taken in a trial of Ad26.COV2.S vaccine versus placebo. The receptor source for this set is a person between 18 and 60 years old who received the Ad26.COV2.S COVID-19 vaccine or a placebo. Both conserved end residues are part of each CDR3. The D gene is left open where the match is weak. Clone size is not always given. Where it is, it says once, few, many or a class for expanded clones.

V gene	CDR3 length	clone size	J gene	D gene	CDR3 protein	CDR3 DNA
TRBV7-8	11	NA	TRBJ2-5	NA	CAGQDQETQYF	TGTGCCGGGCAGGACCAAGAGACCCAGTACTTC
TRBV9	17	NA	TRBJ2-2	NA	CASSVRFGQGRAGELFF	TGTGCCAGCAGCGTACGTTTTGGTCAGGGGAGGGCCGGGGAGCTGTTTTTT
TRBV6-5	11	few	TRBJ1-6	NA	CASSIRSPLHF	TGTGCCAGCAGTATCCGTTCACCCCTCCACTTT
TRBV7-9	16	once	TRBJ2-7	TRBD1	CASSWDGTGISYEQYF	TGTGCCAGCAGCTGGGACGGGACAGGGATCTCCTACGAGCAGTACTTC
TRBV20-1	11	once	TRBJ2-4	NA	CSVLGARSENF	TGCAGTGTCCTAGGGGCGCGATCGGAAAACTTC
TRBV6-5	13	NA	TRBJ2-7	NA	CASSQGGGYEQYF	TGTGCCAGCAGCCAAGGGGGAGGCTACGAGCAGTACTTC
TRBV3-1/TRBV3-2	15	NA	TRBJ1-2	NA	CASSQDLGVSYGYTF	TGTGCCAGCAGCCAAGATCTGGGGGTCAGCTATGGCTACACCTTC
TRBV5-4	15	NA	TRBJ2-1	NA	CASSLKPRGINEQFF	TGTGCCAGCAGCTTGAAACCTCGCGGGATCAATGAGCAGTTCTTC
TRBV4-1	15	NA	TRBJ2-3	NA	CASSQDGRGADTQYF	TGCGCCAGCAGCCAAGACGGGAGAGGGGCAGATACGCAGTATTTT
TRBV5-8	11	NA	TRBJ2-7	NA	CASRLVDEQYF	TGTGCCAGCAGGTTAGTGGACGAGCAGTACTTC
TRBV12-3/TRBV12-4	13	NA	TRBJ1-3	TRBD1	CASSPTGGNTIYF	TGTGCCAGCAGTCCGACAGGGGGAAACACCATATATTTT
TRBV25-1	15	NA	TRBJ2-7	NA	CASSEWDTLTYEQYF	TGTGCCAGCAGTGAATGGGACACCCTAACCTACGAGCAGTACTTC
TRBV6-5	15	once	TRBJ1-6	NA	CASSLQAVNRSPLHF	TGTGCCAGCAGTCTACAGGCTGTCAACCGTTCGCCCCTCCACTTT
TRBV7-6	16	NA	TRBJ1-1	NA	CASSSTGTEFGTEAFF	TGTGCCAGCAGCTCGACCGGGACGGAGTTTGGTACTGAAGCTTTCTTT
TRBV3-1/TRBV3-2	14	NA	TRBJ2-7	NA	CASSQPNRGGEQYF	TGTGCCAGCAGCCAACCGAACAGGGGAGGCGAGCAGTACTTC
TRBV6-1	13	NA	TRBJ1-3	NA	CASSEDSGNTIYF	TGTGCCAGCAGTGAAGACTCTGGAAACACCATATATTTT
TRBV7-9	13	many	TRBJ1-2	NA	CASSSTDGGGYTF	TGTGCCAGCAGCTCGACGGACGGAGGAGGCTACACCTTC
TRBV5-4	13	NA	TRBJ1-1	TRBD1	CASSPDRGAEAFF	TGTGCCAGCAGCCCAGACAGGGGAGCTGAAGCTTTCTTT
TRBV4-1	15	NA	TRBJ1-1	NA	CASSQDFAGNTEAFF	TGCGCCAGCAGCCAAGATTTTGCCGGGAACACTGAAGCTTTCTTT
TRBV29-1	14	NA	TRBJ1-1	NA	CSVEATGTNTEAFF	TGCAGCGTTGAAGCGACAGGCACGAACACTGAAGCTTTCTTT
TRBV5-6	15	once	TRBJ2-7	TRBD1	CASSLAAGGAYEQYF	TGTGCCAGCAGCTTGGCGGCAGGGGGTGCCTACGAGCAGTACTTC
TRBV5-6	14	once	TRBJ2-6	NA	CASRGTSGANVLTF	TGTGCCAGCAGGGGGACGTCTGGGGCCAACGTCCTGACTTTC
TRBV5-1	16	NA	TRBJ1-1	TRBD1	CASSHTRVGTGTEAFF	TGCGCCAGCAGCCACACCCGGGTTGGGACAGGGACTGAAGCTTTCTTT
TRBV5-5	15	NA	TRBJ1-1	NA	CASSATRGSNTEAFF	TGTGCCAGCAGCGCCACAAGGGGATCGAACACTGAAGCTTTCTTT
TRBV7-2	14	NA	TRBJ2-7	TRBD1	CASSSRTGRTEQYF	TGTGCCAGCAGCTCTAGGACAGGGCGGACCGAGCAGTACTTC
TRBV5-8	13	NA	TRBJ1-2	NA	CASRPERTYGYTF	TGTGCCAGCAGACCGGAGAGGACGTATGGCTACACCTTC
TRBV2	10	NA	TRBJ1-2	NA	CASSSYGYTF	TGTGCCAGCAGTTCTTATGGCTACACCTTC
TRBV5-1	14	NA	TRBJ1-2	NA	CASGPVGGTDGYTF	TGCGCCAGCGGTCCAGTGGGCGGGACCGATGGCTACACCTTC
TRBV5-5	15	NA	TRBJ2-3	NA	CASSSPGGRRNTQYF	TGTGCCAGCAGCTCCCCTGGCGGTCGTCGGAATACGCAGTATTTT
TRBV19	14	few	TRBJ1-5	NA	CASSTTGFEQPQHF	TGTGCCAGTAGCACGACAGGATTTGAACAGCCCCAGCATTTT
TRBV5-1	13	once	TRBJ2-7	NA	CASSLGFEGEQYF	TGCGCCAGCAGCTTGGGGTTTGAAGGCGAGCAGTACTTC
TRBV5-1	14	once	TRBJ2-7	NA	CASSLAGYPYEQYF	TGCGCCAGCAGCTTGGCGGGGTACCCCTACGAGCAGTACTTC
TRBV4-2	17	NA	TRBJ2-3	TRBD2	CASSQSSAGGNTDTQYF	TGTGCCAGCAGCCAATCCTCCGCGGGGGGAAACACAGATACGCAGTATTTT
TRBV2	15	NA	TRBJ2-1	NA	CASRAVSSSYNEQFF	TGTGCCAGCAGGGCGGTTTCGAGCTCCTACAATGAGCAGTTCTTC
TRBV4-3	15	NA	TRBJ2-3	TRBD2	CASSQEVAGRDTQYF	TGCGCCAGCAGCCAAGAGGTAGCGGGAAGGGATACGCAGTATTTT
TRBV11-2	15	NA	TRBJ1-2	NA	CASSLSNGRGYGYTF	TGTGCCAGCAGCTTATCGAATGGCAGGGGCTATGGCTACACCTTC
TRBV5-1	14	NA	TRBJ2-1	NA	CASSLGPQWNEQFF	TGCGCCAGCAGCTTGGGCCCCCAGTGGAATGAGCAGTTCTTC
TRBV6-6	13	NA	TRBJ1-2	NA	CASSLSGGSGYTF	TGTGCCAGCAGTTTAAGTGGGGGGAGCGGCTACACCTTC
TRBV20-1	15	once	TRBJ2-2	NA	CSASGGLGNTGELFF	TGCAGTGCTAGTGGGGGGCTAGGTAACACCGGGGAGCTGTTTTTT
TRBV4-1	14	once	TRBJ2-7	TRBD1	CASSQGQGSYEQYF	TGCGCCAGCAGCCAAGGACAGGGAAGCTACGAGCAGTACTTC
TRBV18	16	NA	TRBJ2-1	TRBD2	CASSPPGLAGGAEQFF	TGTGCCAGCTCACCACCGGGACTAGCGGGGGGGGCTGAGCAGTTCTTC
TRBV3-1/TRBV3-2	14	once	TRBJ1-5	NA	CASSQGSGNQPQHF	TGTGCCAGCAGCCAAGGGTCCGGCAATCAGCCCCAGCATTTT
TRBV4-1	20	NA	TRBJ1-1	NA	CASSQGERVSPLGVGTEAFF	TGCGCCAGCAGCCAAGGGGAGAGGGTCTCCCCCCTAGGCGTCGGCACTGAAGCTTTCTTT
TRBV7-2	14	once	TRBJ1-2	TRBD1	CASSARGIDYGYTF	TGTGCCAGCAGCGCCAGGGGGATCGACTATGGCTACACCTTC
TRBV7-2	17	NA	TRBJ1-1	TRBD1	CASSLAGLEQGMSEAFF	TGTGCCAGCAGCTTAGCGGGATTAGAACAGGGGATGTCTGAAGCTTTCTTT
TRBV2	19	NA	TRBJ2-2	TRBD2	CASSEGRRASGVNTGELFF	TGTGCCAGCAGTGAAGGGCGTCGGGCTAGCGGGGTCAACACCGGGGAGCTGTTTTTT
TRBV7-9	12	once	TRBJ2-4	TRBD1	CASSLTGDIQYF	TGTGCCAGCAGCTTAACAGGGGACATTCAGTACTTC
TRBV19	13	NA	TRBJ1-1	NA	CATQDRGVTEAFF	TGTGCCACGCAAGACCGCGGGGTCACTGAAGCTTTCTTT
TRBV27	16	few	TRBJ2-2	TRBD2	CASSLLAGGLTGELFF	TGTGCCAGCAGCCTCCTAGCGGGGGGCCTCACCGGGGAGCTGTTTTTT
TRBV7-2	15	NA	TRBJ1-1	TRBD1	CASSLDRGLGTEAFF	TGTGCCAGCAGCTTAGACAGGGGGCTTGGGACTGAAGCTTTCTTT
TRBV19	16	NA	TRBJ2-4	NA	CASSIIGEIAKNIQYF	TGTGCCAGTAGTATAATAGGAGAGATAGCCAAAAACATTCAGTACTTC
TRBV6-5	14	NA	TRBJ1-2	TRBD1	CASSLPGQGNGYTF	TGTGCCAGCAGTTTACCGGGACAGGGAAATGGCTACACCTTC
TRBV5-4	15	NA	TRBJ2-3	TRBD2	CASSFPAGGADTQYF	TGTGCCAGCAGCTTCCCAGCGGGGGGAGCAGATACGCAGTATTTT
TRBV6-5	12	NA	TRBJ1-4	NA	CAGGQINEKLFF	TGTGCCGGCGGACAGATTAATGAAAAACTGTTTTTT
TRBV4-1	14	NA	TRBJ1-3	NA	CASSQPPSGNTIYF	TGCGCCAGCAGCCAGCCGCCCTCTGGAAACACCATATATTTT
TRBV2	14	NA	TRBJ2-7	NA	CASSVGATSYEQYF	TGTGCCAGCAGTGTGGGGGCCACCTCCTACGAGCAGTACTTC
TRBV4-1	16	NA	TRBJ1-4	NA	CASSQPPGQLNEKLFF	TGCGCCAGCAGCCAGCCCCCGGGACAACTTAATGAAAAACTGTTTTTT